These 11 T cell receptor beta chains share one sample of origin, sequenced in a study of blood T cell repertoires in COVID-19. TCRdb's table, derived via immunoSEQ multiplex PCR, lists solely in-frame clones and lacks some. The sample includes around 310,000 clones, about nine tenths of them seen just once. Sequenced sample: PBMCs or T cells enriched from blood (not recorded which). The receptors originated from a woman aged 25 to 39 who had recovered from COVID-19.

The chain carries TRBV6-1 and TRBJ1-6; 10 bases are a match to TRBD1. The CDR3 covers 17 residues. The ends lost 3 bases at V and 9 bases at J; junction bases unmatched: 11. Germline V gene data show CDR1 as MNHNS and CDR2 as SASEGT. The CDR3 sequence is CASSDPGGQGRLSPLHF. The DNA for the CDR3 is TGTGCCAGCAGTGATCCGGGGGGACAGGGGAGGCTTTCACCCCTCCACTTT.

This chain uses TRBV29-1 with TRBJ2-2; TRBD2 matches at 10 bases. The CDR3 runs 15 residues. The V gene end was trimmed by 4 bases and the J gene end by 7 bases; junction bases not matched to a gene: 9. Germline V lookup: CDR1 SQVTM, CDR2 ANQGSEA. In DNA, the CDR3 is TGCAGCGTTGTTGCTAGCGGGAGATCTGACGGGGAGCTGTTTTTT. Protein: CSVVASGRSDGELFF.

The J gene is TRBJ2-3, the V gene TRBV10-3, with D unclear. V lost 0 bases and J lost 3, with 10 bases in between. The germline V gene has CDR1 ENHRY and CDR2 SYGVKD. This CDR3 contains 15 residues. CDR3 protein: CAISESVVGTDTQYF. The CDR3 coding sequence is TGTGCCATCAGTGAGTCTGTGGTCGGGACAGATACGCAGTATTTT.

V usage is TRBV20-1 and J usage is TRBJ1-1; TRBD1 is a possible D gene (6 bases). This CDR3 spans 15 amino acids. V lost 3 bases, J lost 10 bases, and 24 bases lay in between. Per germline, CDR1 DFQATT and CDR2 SNEGSKA (reference sequence). The CDR3 here is CSASTTPLGGAAAFF. CDR3 sequence (DNA): TGCAGTGCTAGTACGACACCCCTCGGGGGGGCGGCAGCTTTCTTT.

In its sample, this clone was seen a few times. This chain links TRBV19 with TRBJ2-3, with 9 bases aligning to TRBD2. CDR3 length: 17 amino acids. V shed 0 bases and J 2 bases; nucleotides not matched to a gene: 6. Per the germline V gene, CDR1 is LNHDA and CDR2 is SQIVND (reference sequence). The CDR3 DNA reads TGTGCCAGTAGTATAGACTCCCTAGCGGGATTCACAGATACGCAGTATTTT. The encoded protein is CASSIDSLAGFTDTQYF.

The V and J genes are TRBV3-1 (or the pseudogene TRBV3-2) and TRBJ2-5; 8 positions match TRBD1. V dropped 1 base and J dropped 3; count of bases not matched to a gene: 4. The germline V gene encodes CDR1 LGHDT and CDR2 YNNKEL (reference sequence). CDR3 size: 15 residues. DNA of the CDR3: TGTGCCAGCAGCCAAGCCAGGACAGGGAAAGAGACCCAGTACTTC. Amino acids: CASSQARTGKETQYF.

The chain combines TRBV6-6 with TRBJ1-1; D may be TRBD1 (6 bases). This CDR3 is built from 15 residues. Between the trimmed V and J ends, which lost 5 bases and 7 bases, there was a span of 20 bases. The V gene's germline CDR1 is MNHNY and CDR2 SVGAGI (reference sequence). As DNA, the CDR3 is TGTGCCAGCAGTAGGACGTATATAACAGGGCATGAAGCTTTCTTT. This sequence encodes CASSRTYITGHEAFF.

This clone was seen just once. V gene TRBV27 combines with J gene TRBJ1-5; perhaps TRBD1 as D (5 bases). Germline lookup yields CDR1 MNHEY and CDR2 SMNVEV (reference sequence). V lost 8 bases and J lost 4, with 15 bases in between. The CDR3 length is 14 residues. The DNA of the CDR3 is TGTGCCAGCCAAACTGGTGCAGGGAATCAGCCCCAGCATTTT. Translated, it gives CASQTGAGNQPQHF.

The rearrangement uses TRBV18 and TRBJ1-2; 11 nucleotides line up with TRBD1. This CDR3 has 17 residues. The ends lost 3 bases at V and 3 bases at J; junction bases unmatched: 9. CDR1 KGHSH and CDR2 LQKENI come from the germline V gene. DNA of the CDR3: TGTGCCAGCTCACCTATTGTTCCGGGACAGGGGGACTATGGCTACACCTTC. Amino acid sequence: CASSPIVPGQGDYGYTF.

This clone was recorded a few times. This chain uses TRBV6-2 or TRBV6-3 with TRBJ2-7, with 12 bases fitting TRBD2. V dropped 5 bases and J dropped 2; count of bases not matched to a gene: 10. This CDR3 region has 17 residues. CDR1 is MNHEY, CDR2 SVGEGT, per germline. The CDR3 DNA reads as TGTGCCAGCAGTGCTAGCGGGAGGGGAATTAAAGCCTACGAGCAGTACTTC. Amino acids: CASSASGRGIKAYEQYF.

The chain combines TRBV27 with TRBJ2-1; 11 bases align to TRBD2. Germline V gene lookup returns CDR1 MNHEY and CDR2 SMNVEV (reference sequence). J was trimmed by 4 bases and V by 5 bases; bases with no gene match: 16. The CDR3 has 19 amino acids. The CDR3 nucleotides read TGTGCCAGCAGTCCCCCCGTAGTAGCGGGAGGGCGTTTATACAATGAGCAGTTCTTC. Protein: CASSPPVVAGGRLYNEQFF.